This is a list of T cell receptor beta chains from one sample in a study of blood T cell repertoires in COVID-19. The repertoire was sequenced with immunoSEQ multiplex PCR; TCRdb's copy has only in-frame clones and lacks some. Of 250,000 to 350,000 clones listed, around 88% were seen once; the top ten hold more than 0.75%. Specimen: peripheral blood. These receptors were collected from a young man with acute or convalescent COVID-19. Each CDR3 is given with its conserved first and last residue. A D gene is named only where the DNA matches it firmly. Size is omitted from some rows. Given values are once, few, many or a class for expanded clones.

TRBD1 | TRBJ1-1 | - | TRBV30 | TGTGCCTGGAGTTTCGACGACAGGGGTCGTACGAACACTGAAGCTTTCTTT | CAWSFDDRGRTNTEAFF
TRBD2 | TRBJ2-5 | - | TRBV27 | TGTGCCAGCAGTTTAGCCTGGAGCGGGGGCCAAGAGACCCAGTACTTC | CASSLAWSGGQETQYF
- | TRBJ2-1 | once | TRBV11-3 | TGTGCCAGCAGCTTAAGGTCGGGTGGAAACAATGAGCAGTTCTTC | CASSLRSGGNNEQFF
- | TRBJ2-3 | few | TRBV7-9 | TGTGCCAGCAGCCCTCAGACAGATACGCAGTATTTT | CASSPQTDTQYF
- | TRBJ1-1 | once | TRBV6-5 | TGTGCCAGCAGTTACTCATTAGGGGCTAACCCCTTTGAAGCTTTCTTT | CASSYSLGANPFEAFF
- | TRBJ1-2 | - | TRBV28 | TGTGCCAGCAGAGTTTTGGGTACAGGAATCTATGGCTACACCTTC | CASRVLGTGIYGYTF
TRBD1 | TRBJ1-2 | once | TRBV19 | TGTGCCAGTGAAGGGCGACAGGGGTTCCCTGGCTACACCTTC | CASEGRQGFPGYTF
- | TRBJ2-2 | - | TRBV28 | TGTGCCAGCAGTTTCTTCCGCGCTAGCGTAAACACCGGGGAGCTGTTTTTT | CASSFFRASVNTGELFF
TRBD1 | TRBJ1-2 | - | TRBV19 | TGTGCCAGTAGTCCCAGGAGGGGGCGAACCCTGGGAGGCTACACCTTC | CASSPRRGRTLGGYTF
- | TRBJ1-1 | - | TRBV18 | TGTGCCAGCTCTTACACGGGACATACGAACACTGAAGCTTTCTTT | CASSYTGHTNTEAFF
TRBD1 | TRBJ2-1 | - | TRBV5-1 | TGCGCCAGCAGCCGAGGGGGCGCAATCTCCTACAATGAGCAGTTCTTC | CASSRGGAISYNEQFF
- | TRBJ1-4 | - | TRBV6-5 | TGTGCCAGCAAACTAAAACAGGGTGGAGAAAAACTGTTTTTT | CASKLKQGGEKLFF
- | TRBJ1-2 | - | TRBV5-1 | TGCGCCAGCAAATTTGGAGGTGACTATGGCTACACCTTC | CASKFGGDYGYTF
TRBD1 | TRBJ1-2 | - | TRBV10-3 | TGTGCCATCAGTCAGACAGGGACGGGCGGCTACACCTTC | CAISQTGTGGYTF
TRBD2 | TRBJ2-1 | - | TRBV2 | TGTGCCAGCAGTTTATCTAGCGGGATCTACAATGAGCAGTTCTTC | CASSLSSGIYNEQFF
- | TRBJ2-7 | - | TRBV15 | TGTGCCACCAGCAGAGAGAAGGGGGTCTCCTACGAGCAGTACTTC | CATSREKGVSYEQYF
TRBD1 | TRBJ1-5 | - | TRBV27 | TGTGCCAGCAGGGGGACAGGGACCAATCAGCCCCAGCATTTT | CASRGTGTNQPQHF
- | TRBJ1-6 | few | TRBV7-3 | TGTGCCAGCAGCCTTTCCCCTAATTCACCCCTCCACTTT | CASSLSPNSPLHF
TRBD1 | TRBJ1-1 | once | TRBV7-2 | TGTGCCAGCAGCGATCAGGCGACAGGGCCTATGAACACTGAAGCTTTCTTT | CASSDQATGPMNTEAFF
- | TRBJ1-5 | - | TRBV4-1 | TGCGCCAGCAGCCAAGTCTACCAGGCACTCAGCAATCAGCCCCAGCATTTT | CASSQVYQALSNQPQHF
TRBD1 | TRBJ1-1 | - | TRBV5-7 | TGTGCCAGCAGCTCCGTAAGACAGGGGAGGAACACTGAAGCTTTCTTT | CASSSVRQGRNTEAFF
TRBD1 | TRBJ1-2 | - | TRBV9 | TGTGCCAGCAGCGCGACAGGGGGCCCTGGGTATGGCTACACCTTC | CASSATGGPGYGYTF
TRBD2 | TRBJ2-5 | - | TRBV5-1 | TGCGCCAGCAGCACCTCGGGGGGTAGAGAGACCCAGTACTTC | CASSTSGGRETQYF